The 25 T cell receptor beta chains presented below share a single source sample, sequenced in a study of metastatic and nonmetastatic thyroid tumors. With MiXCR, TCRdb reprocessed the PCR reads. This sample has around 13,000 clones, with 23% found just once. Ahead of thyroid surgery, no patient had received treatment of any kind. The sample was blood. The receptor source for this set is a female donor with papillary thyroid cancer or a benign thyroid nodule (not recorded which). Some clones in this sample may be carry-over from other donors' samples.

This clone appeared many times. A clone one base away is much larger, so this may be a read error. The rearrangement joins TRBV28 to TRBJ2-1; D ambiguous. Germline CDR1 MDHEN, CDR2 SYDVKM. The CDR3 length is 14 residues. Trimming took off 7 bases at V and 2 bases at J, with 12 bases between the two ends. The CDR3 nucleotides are TGTGCCAGCACCCCGCCCATCCCCTACAATGAGCAGTTCTTC. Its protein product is CASTPPIPYNEQFF.

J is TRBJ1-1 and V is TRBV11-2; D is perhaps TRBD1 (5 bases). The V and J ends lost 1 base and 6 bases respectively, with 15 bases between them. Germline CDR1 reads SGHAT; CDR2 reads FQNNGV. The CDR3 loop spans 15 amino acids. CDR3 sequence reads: CASSLGAGMWAEAFF. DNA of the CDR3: TGTGCCAGCAGCTTAGGAGCAGGGATGTGGGCTGAAGCTTTCTTT.

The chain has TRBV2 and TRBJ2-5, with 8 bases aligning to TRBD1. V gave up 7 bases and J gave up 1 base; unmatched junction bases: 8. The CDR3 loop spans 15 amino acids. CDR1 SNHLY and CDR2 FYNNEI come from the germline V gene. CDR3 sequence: CASIGDRWPQETQYF. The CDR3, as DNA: TGTGCCAGCATTGGGGACAGGTGGCCCCAAGAGACCCAGTACTTC. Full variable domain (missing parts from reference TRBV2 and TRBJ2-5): EPEVTQTPSHQVTQMGQEVILRCVPISNHLYFYWYRQILGQKVEFLVSFYNNEISEKSEIFDDQFSVERPDGSNFTLKIRSTKLEDSAMYFCASIGDRWPQETQYFGPGTRLLVL.

Written as DNA, the CDR3 is TGTGCCAGCAGAATCTACGCCGGACAGGGCCTCTCTAAAAGCACAGATACGCAGTATTTT. It codes for CASRIYAGQGLSKSTDTQYF. This rearrangement joins TRBV27 to TRBJ2-3; 8 nucleotides align to TRBD1. V shed 6 bases, J shed 0 bases, and the junction held 20 bases outside the gene matches. Germline V gene data show CDR1 as MNHEY and CDR2 as SMNVEV (reference sequence). The CDR3 has 20 residues.

The CDR3, as DNA: TGTGCCAGCAGCCAGACGCTGAACACTGAAGCTTTCTTT. Translated, it gives CASSQTLNTEAFF. This chain connects TRBV7-2 to TRBJ1-1; D is uncertain. The CDR3 runs to 13 residues. Trimming pared 5 bases from V and 0 bases from J, leaving 7 bases between. Germline loops: CDR1 SGHTA, CDR2 FQGNSA.

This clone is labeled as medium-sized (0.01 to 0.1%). CDR3 DNA sequence: TGTGCCATCACGAGGGACAGCGCCATCGGGGAGCTGTTTTTT. This gives the protein CAITRDSAIGELFF. This chain links TRBV10-3 with TRBJ2-2; 7 bases match TRBD1. V lost 7 bases to trimming and J lost 7 bases; unmatched junction nucleotides: 9. The CDR3 spans 14 residues. Germline V gene data show CDR1 as ENHRY and CDR2 as SYGVKD.

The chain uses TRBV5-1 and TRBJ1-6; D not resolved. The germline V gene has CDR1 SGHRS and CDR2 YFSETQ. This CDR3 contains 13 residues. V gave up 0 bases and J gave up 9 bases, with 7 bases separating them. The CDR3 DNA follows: TGCGCCAGCAGCTTGGATCAGGTTTCACCCCTCCACTTT. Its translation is CASSLDQVSPLHF. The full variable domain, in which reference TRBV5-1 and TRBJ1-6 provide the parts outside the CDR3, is KAGVTQTPRYLIKTRGQQVTLSCSPISGHRSVSWYQQTPGQGLQFLFEYFSETQRNKGNFPGRFSGRQFSNSRSEMNVSTLELGDSALYLCASSLDQVSPLHFGNGTRLTVT.

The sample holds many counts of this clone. CDR3 sequence: CASSLSGDREAFF. The DNA of the CDR3 is TGCGCCAGCAGCTTGTCCGGGGACAGGGAAGCTTTCTTT. J is TRBJ1-1 and V is TRBV5-1, with 8 bases that match TRBD1. With V trimmed by 1 base and J by 8 bases, 4 bases remained unmatched. The CDR3 spans 13 residues. Germline-derived CDR1 and CDR2 are SGHRS and YFSETQ.

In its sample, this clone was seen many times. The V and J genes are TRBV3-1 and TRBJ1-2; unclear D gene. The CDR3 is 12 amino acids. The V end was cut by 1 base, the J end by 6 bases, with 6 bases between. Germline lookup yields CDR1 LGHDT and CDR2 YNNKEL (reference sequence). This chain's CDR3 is CASSQGSHGYTF. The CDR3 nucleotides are TGTGCCAGCAGCCAAGGCAGTCATGGCTACACCTTC.

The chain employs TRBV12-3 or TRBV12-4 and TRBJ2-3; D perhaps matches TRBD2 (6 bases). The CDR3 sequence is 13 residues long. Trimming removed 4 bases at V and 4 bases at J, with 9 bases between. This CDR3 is CASSWASADTQYF. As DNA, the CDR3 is TGTGCCAGCAGTTGGGCTAGCGCAGATACGCAGTATTTT.

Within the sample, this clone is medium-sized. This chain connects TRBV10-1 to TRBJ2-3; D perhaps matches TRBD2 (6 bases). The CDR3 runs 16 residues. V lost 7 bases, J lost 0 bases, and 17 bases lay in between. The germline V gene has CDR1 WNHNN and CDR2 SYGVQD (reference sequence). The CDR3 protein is CASTGGSGYSTDTQYF. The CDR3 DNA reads TGCGCCAGCACCGGAGGGTCTGGTTATAGCACAGATACGCAGTATTTT.

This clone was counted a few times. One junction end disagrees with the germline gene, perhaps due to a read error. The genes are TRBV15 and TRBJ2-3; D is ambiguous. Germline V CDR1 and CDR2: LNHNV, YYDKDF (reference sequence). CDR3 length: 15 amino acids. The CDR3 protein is CATSREPYRTDTQYF. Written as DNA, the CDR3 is TGTGCCACCAGTAGAGAACCGTACCGCACAGATACGCAGTATTTT.

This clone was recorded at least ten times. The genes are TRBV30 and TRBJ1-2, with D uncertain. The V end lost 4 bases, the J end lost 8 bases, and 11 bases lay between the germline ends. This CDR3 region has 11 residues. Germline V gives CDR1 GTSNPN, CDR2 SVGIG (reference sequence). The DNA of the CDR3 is TGTGCCTGGACAAATCAGAGAGGCTACACCTTC. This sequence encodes CAWTNQRGYTF.

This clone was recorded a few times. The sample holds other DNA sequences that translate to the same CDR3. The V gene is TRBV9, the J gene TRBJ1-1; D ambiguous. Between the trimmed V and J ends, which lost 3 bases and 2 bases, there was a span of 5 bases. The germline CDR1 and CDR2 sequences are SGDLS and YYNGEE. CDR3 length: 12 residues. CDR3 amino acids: CASSGSNTEAFF. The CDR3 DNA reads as TGTGCCAGCAGCGGATCTAACACTGAAGCTTTCTTT.

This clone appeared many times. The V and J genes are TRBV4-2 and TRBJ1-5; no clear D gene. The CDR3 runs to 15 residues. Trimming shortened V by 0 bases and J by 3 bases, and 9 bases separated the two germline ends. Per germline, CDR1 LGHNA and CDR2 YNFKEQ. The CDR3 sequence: CASSQEGAFNQPQHF. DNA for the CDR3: TGTGCCAGCAGCCAAGAAGGAGCGTTCAATCAGCCCCAGCATTTT.

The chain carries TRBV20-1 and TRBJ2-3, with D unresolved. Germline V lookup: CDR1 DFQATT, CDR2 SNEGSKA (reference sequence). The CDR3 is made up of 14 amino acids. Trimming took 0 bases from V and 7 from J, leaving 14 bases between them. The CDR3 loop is CSARDEAVTHTQYF. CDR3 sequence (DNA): TGCAGTGCTAGAGATGAGGCGGTAACACATACGCAGTATTTT.

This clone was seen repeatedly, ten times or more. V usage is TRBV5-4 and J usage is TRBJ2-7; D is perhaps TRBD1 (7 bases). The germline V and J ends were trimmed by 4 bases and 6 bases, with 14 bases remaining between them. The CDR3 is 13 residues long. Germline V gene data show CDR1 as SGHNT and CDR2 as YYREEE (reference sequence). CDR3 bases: TGTGCCAGCAGCGTAATCCAGGGGGGCGAGCAGTACGTC. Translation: CASSVIQGGEQYV.

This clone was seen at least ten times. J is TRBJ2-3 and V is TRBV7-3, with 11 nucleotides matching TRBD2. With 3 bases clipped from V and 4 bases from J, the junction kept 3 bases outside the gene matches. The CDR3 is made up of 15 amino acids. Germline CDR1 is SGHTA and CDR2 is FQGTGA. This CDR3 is CASSFSGGVPDTQYF. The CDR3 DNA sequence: TGTGCCAGCAGCTTTAGCGGGGGGGTTCCAGATACGCAGTATTTT.

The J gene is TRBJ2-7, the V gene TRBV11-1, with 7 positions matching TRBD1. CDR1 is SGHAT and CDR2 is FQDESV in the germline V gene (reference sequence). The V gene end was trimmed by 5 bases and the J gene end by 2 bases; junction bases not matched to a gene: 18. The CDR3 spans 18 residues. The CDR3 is CASSPTSGGWCAPYEQYV. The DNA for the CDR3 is TGTGCCAGCAGCCCAACATCAGGGGGTTGGTGCGCCCCCTACGAGCAGTACGTC.

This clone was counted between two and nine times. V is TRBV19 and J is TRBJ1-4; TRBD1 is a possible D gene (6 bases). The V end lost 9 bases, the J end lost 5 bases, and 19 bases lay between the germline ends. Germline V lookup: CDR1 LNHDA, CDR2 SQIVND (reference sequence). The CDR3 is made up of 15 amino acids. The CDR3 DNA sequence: TGTGCCAGCAGCTCAAACAGGGACCTCAATGAAAAACTGTTTTTT. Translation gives CASSSNRDLNEKLFF.

The DNA for the CDR3 is TGTGCCAGCAGCGACGATGGATTGAGCAATCAGCCCCAGCATTTT. It yields the protein CASSDDGLSNQPQHF. The chain is built from TRBV9 and TRBJ1-5; D is unresolved. Trimming took 3 bases from V and 1 from J, leaving 11 bases between them. Germline CDR1 and CDR2: SGDLS and YYNGEE. CDR3 length: 15 residues.

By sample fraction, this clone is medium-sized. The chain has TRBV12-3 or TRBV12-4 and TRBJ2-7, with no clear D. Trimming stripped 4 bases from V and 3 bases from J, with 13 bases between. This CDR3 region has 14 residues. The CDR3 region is CASSWTTTGYEQYF. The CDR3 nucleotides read TGTGCCAGCAGTTGGACGACGACGGGCTACGAGCAGTACTTC.

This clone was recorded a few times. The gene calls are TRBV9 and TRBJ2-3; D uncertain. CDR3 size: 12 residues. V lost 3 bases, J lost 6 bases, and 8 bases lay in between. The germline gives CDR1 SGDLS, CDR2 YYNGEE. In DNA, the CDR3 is TGTGCCAGCAGCGGCAATGGGGATACGCAGTATTTT. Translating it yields CASSGNGDTQYF.

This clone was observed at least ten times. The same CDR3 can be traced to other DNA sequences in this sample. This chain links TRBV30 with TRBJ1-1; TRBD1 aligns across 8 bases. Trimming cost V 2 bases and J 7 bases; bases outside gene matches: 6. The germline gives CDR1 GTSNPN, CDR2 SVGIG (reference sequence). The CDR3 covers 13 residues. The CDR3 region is CAWSIGTGNEAFF. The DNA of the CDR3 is TGTGCCTGGAGTATTGGGACAGGCAATGAAGCTTTCTTT.

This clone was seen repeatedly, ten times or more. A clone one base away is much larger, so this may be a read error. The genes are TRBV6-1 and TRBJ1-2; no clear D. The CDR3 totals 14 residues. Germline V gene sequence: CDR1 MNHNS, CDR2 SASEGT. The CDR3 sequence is CASSRPGLGYGHTF. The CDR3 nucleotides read TGTGCCAGCAGCCGCCCTGGGTTAGGTTATGGCCACACCTTC.